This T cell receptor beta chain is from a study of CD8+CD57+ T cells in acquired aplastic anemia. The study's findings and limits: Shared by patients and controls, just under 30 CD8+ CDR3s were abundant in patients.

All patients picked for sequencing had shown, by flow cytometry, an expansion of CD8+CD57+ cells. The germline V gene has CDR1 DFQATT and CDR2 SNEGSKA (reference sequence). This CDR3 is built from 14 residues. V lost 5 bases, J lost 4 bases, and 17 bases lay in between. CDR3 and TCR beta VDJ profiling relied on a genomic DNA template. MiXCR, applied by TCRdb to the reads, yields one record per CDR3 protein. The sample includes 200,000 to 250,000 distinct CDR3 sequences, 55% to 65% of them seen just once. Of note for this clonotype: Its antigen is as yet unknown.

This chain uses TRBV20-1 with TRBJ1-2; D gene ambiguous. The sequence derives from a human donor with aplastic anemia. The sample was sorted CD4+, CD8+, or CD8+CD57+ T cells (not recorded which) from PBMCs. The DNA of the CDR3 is TGCAGTGCTCTCGTGAGCGACGAGACCTATGGCTACACCTTC. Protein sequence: CSALVSDETYGYTF.